What follows are 9 T cell receptor beta chains derived from one specimen sequenced in a study of control samples from healthy donors and cancer patients (TCRdb year 2020). Library method: the immunoSEQ multiplex PCR assay. TCRdb re-hosts the immuneACCESS table, in-frame sequences only. Its copies lack some clones; in the studies checked, an unresolved V gene accounts for under half of them, and the cause for the rest is not known. The sample data list roughly 88,000 clones, and 91% of these were observed just once. The ten largest clones add up to 15% to 20% of the sample. Sequenced material: blood. Source of these receptors: a man aged 45 to 65 in good health.

V usage is TRBV5-1 and J usage is TRBJ1-3; D gene unclear. This CDR3 spans 14 amino acids. Germline values: CDR1 SGHRS, CDR2 YFSETQ. V was clipped by 0 bases and J by 0 bases, with 4 bases between them. CDR3 amino acids: CASSLGGSGNTIYF. CDR3 sequence (DNA): TGCGCCAGCAGCTTGGGGGGCTCTGGAAACACCATATATTTT. The complete variable domain, with remaining parts taken from reference TRBV5-1 and TRBJ1-3, reads KAGVTQTPRYLIKTRGQQVTLSCSPISGHRSVSWYQQTPGQGLQFLFEYFSETQRNKGNFPGRFSGRQFSNSRSEMNVSTLELGDSALYLCASSLGGSGNTIYFGEGSWLTVV.

This chain connects TRBV7-9 to TRBJ2-7; TRBD1 is a possible D gene (6 bases). V lost 7 bases and J lost 3, with 13 bases in between. The CDR3 totals 13 residues. The V gene's germline CDR1 is SEHNR and CDR2 FQNEAQ (reference sequence). The CDR3 loop reads CASTSGTHYEQYF. As DNA, the CDR3 is TGTGCCAGCACCTCCGGGACACACTACGAGCAGTACTTC.

The chain's CDR3 is CASSLHQDTEAFF. The CDR3 bases are TGTGCCAGCAGCCTACATCAAGACACTGAAGCTTTCTTT. The chain couples TRBV7-8 to TRBJ1-1, with D hard to call. The CDR3 covers 13 residues. CDR1 and CDR2 from the germline V gene are SGHVS and FQNEAQ. The V end lost 5 bases, the J end lost 3 bases, and 10 bases lay between the germline ends.

This clone was counted a single time. This chain uses TRBV5-1 with TRBJ1-3, with D perhaps matching TRBD1 (5 bases). V shed 3 bases and J shed 5 bases, with 12 bases lying between them. From germline, CDR1 is SGHRS and CDR2 YFSETQ. The CDR3 has 14 amino acids. The CDR3 loop reads CASSSTGSRNTIYF. CDR3 DNA: TGCGCCAGCAGCTCAACAGGATCAAGAAACACCATATATTTT. The variable domain in full, with the rest retrieved from reference TRBV5-1 and TRBJ1-3, is KAGVTQTPRYLIKTRGQQVTLSCSPISGHRSVSWYQQTPGQGLQFLFEYFSETQRNKGNFPGRFSGRQFSNSRSEMNVSTLELGDSALYLCASSSTGSRNTIYFGEGSWLTVV.

The chain employs TRBV11-3 and TRBJ2-3; no clear D gene. The germline V gene encodes CDR1 SGHNT and CDR2 YENEEA. V was clipped by 3 bases and J by 4 bases, with 5 bases between them. This CDR3 has 12 amino acids. CDR3 nucleotides: TGTGCCAGCAGCTTTCGGGCAGATACGCAGTATTTT. Translation gives CASSFRADTQYF.

The chain links TRBV2 to TRBJ1-1, with D hard to call. The CDR3 runs 11 residues. Trimming left V 7 bases short and J 6 bases short, with 9 bases between. From germline, CDR1 is SNHLY and CDR2 FYNNEI. The CDR3 sequence is CASNRESEAFF. CDR3 in DNA: TGTGCCAGCAATAGGGAGTCTGAAGCTTTCTTT.

The chain joins TRBV10-1 to TRBJ2-5, with 7 bases matching TRBD1. The trim removed 6 bases at V and 5 bases at J, leaving 6 bases unmatched. The germline V gene has CDR1 WNHNN and CDR2 SYGVQD (reference sequence). The CDR3 is 13 residues long. CDR3 nucleotides: TGCGCCAGCAGCGCAGGGGGTGGTGAGACCCAGTACTTC. Residues: CASSAGGGETQYF.

The genes are TRBV5-8 and TRBJ1-3; D is uncertain. CDR1 is SGHTS and CDR2 is YDEGEE in the germline V gene. V lost 1 base and J lost 4, with 3 bases in between. CDR3 length: 12 amino acids. The CDR3 region is CASSLRGNTIYF. Written as DNA, the CDR3 is TGTGCCAGCAGCTTGAGGGGAAACACCATATATTTT.

The V call is TRBV6-5, the J call TRBJ1-5; the D is unclear. Germline loops: CDR1 MNHEY, CDR2 SVGAGI. The CDR3 totals 13 residues. V was cut by 3 bases and J by 7 bases, with 10 bases left in between. CDR3 amino acids: CASSYIRGQPQHF. As DNA, the CDR3 is TGTGCCAGCAGTTATATTAGAGGGCAGCCCCAGCATTTT.